This is a list of T cell receptor beta chains from one sample in a study of Graves' ophthalmopathy and Graves' hyperthyroidism. Each CDR3 protein gets one entry after TCRdb re-called the multiplex PCR reads with MiXCR. The repertoire consists of fewer than 350,000 distinct CDR3 sequences, with roughly a sixth occurring once and the leading ten covering 12%. Material for sequencing was peripheral blood. The receptors derive from an adult man with Graves' ophthalmopathy. Each CDR3 is given with its conserved first and last residue. The order of the fields is D gene, V gene, clone size, J gene, CDR3 protein, CDR3 DNA. The D gene is left open where the match is weak. Clone size is given for some rows only: seen once, a few or many times, or a class if the clone is expanded.

>-|TRBV12-3/TRBV12-4|many|TRBJ1-1
CASSPAGRNTEAFF
TGTGCCAGCAGTCCGGCCGGACGGAACACTGAAGCTTTCTTT
>-|TRBV12-3/TRBV12-4|-|TRBJ1-1
CASIPQEYTEAFF
TGTGCCAGCATACCACAGGAGTACACTGAAGCTTTCTTT
>-|TRBV7-9|many|TRBJ1-2
CASSLPPAGDYGYTF
TGCGCCAGCAGCTTACCTCCGGCAGGGGACTATGGCTACACCTTC
>-|TRBV9|many|TRBJ2-5
CASSVGTVQETQYF
TGTGCCAGCAGCGTAGGGACAGTCCAAGAGACCCAGTACTTC
>-|TRBV12-3/TRBV12-4|many|TRBJ1-1
CATSRTENTEAFF
TGTGCCACCTCAAGGACAGAGAACACTGAAGCTTTCTTT
>TRBD1|TRBV12-3/TRBV12-4|few|TRBJ1-5
CASSPGQVHGDSNQPQHF
TGTGCCAGCAGTCCCGGACAGGTACATGGGGATAGCAATCAGCCCCAGCATTTT
>-|TRBV28|many|TRBJ2-7
CASSLSWGAYEQYF
TGTGCCAGCAGTTTATCGTGGGGGGCCTACGAGCAGTACTTC
>-|TRBV9|many|TRBJ2-5
CASSVAGGEQETQYF
TGTGCCAGCAGCGTAGCTGGCGGGGAACAAGAGACCCAGTACTTC
>-|TRBV5-1|-|TRBJ2-7
CASSPGERPYEQYF
TGCGCCAGCAGCCCCGGCGAACGGCCCTACGAGCAGTACTTC
>TRBD1|TRBV5-1|many|TRBJ1-1
CASSRRQGTNTEAFF
TGCGCCAGCAGCAGAAGACAGGGGACGAACACTGAAGCTTTCTTT
>TRBD1|TRBV28|many|TRBJ1-2
CASSSLGQGHYGYTF
TGTGCCAGCAGTTCCCTTGGACAGGGGCACTATGGCTACACCTTC
>-|TRBV2|many|TRBJ2-5
CASSADRGRQETQYF
TGTGCCAGCAGTGCGGATAGGGGAAGGCAAGAGACCCAGTACTTC
>TRBD1|TRBV5-1|many|TRBJ1-3
CASTLGTGTGNTIYF
TGCGCCAGCACCCTCGGGACAGGGACTGGAAACACCATATATTTT
>-|TRBV30|-|TRBJ2-2
CAWTRVRGHGELYF
TGTGCCTGGACCCGGGTCAGGGGACACGGGGAGCTGTATTTT
>-|TRBV24-1|-|TRBJ1-5
CATSPRYSNQPQHF
TGTGCCACCAGTCCCCGGTATAGCAATCAGCCCCAGCATTTT
>-|TRBV18|-|TRBJ2-6
CASSPGSGANVPTF
TGTGCCAGCTCACCCGGCTCTGGGGCCAACGTCCCGACTTTC
>-|TRBV4-2|many|TRBJ1-1
CASSGITQDVYTEAFF
TGTGCCAGCAGCGGCATTACTCAAGACGTCTACACTGAAGCTTTCTTT
>TRBD1|TRBV12-3/TRBV12-4|many|TRBJ2-4
CASSGPQGAISNIQYF
TGTGCCAGCAGTGGGCCACAGGGGGCAATCTCCAACATTCAGTACTTC
>TRBD1|TRBV18|few|TRBJ1-1
CASSQGPGQGNTEAFF
TGTGCCAGCTCTCAGGGTCCGGGACAGGGGAACACTGAAGCTTTCTTT
>-|TRBV4-2|-|TRBJ2-7
CASSQVEISGTYEQYF
TGTGCCAGCAGCCAAGTTGAGATTAGCGGCACCTACGAGCAGTACTTC
>TRBD2|TRBV7-2|many|TRBJ2-7
CASSLGTRRAYEQYF
TGTGCCAGCAGCTTAGGGACTAGGAGGGCCTACGAGCAGTACTTC
>-|TRBV20-1|-|TRBJ2-7
CSARMGEEGNPYEQYF
TGCAGTGCTAGAATGGGGGAGGAGGGAAACCCCTACGAGCAGTACTTC
>-|TRBV28|-|TRBJ2-4
CASSVAGGATARYF
-
>-|TRBV6-1|many|TRBJ1-2
CASSPPTANYGYTF
TGTGCCAGCAGCCCTCCCACAGCTAACTATGGCTACACCTTC
>TRBD2|TRBV28|many|TRBJ2-2
CASSPPGLAVTGELFF
TGTGCCAGCAGTCCTCCGGGACTAGCTGTCACCGGGGAGCTGTTTTTT
>-|TRBV11-3|many|TRBJ1-3
CASSLEYGTGNTIYF
TGTGCCAGCAGCTTAGAATACGGGACTGGAAACACCATATATTTT
>-|TRBV7-9|many|TRBJ1-1
CASSSDGHTEAFF
TGTGCCAGCAGCTCGGACGGTCACACTGAAGCTTTCTTT
>-|TRBV5-1|many|TRBJ1-6
CASSLGVGYNSPLHF
TGCGCCAGCAGCTTGGGGGTCGGCTATAATTCACCCCTCCACTTT
>-|TRBV20-1|many|TRBJ2-5
CSAKYLLPETQYF
TGCAGTGCTAAGTATCTGCTCCCAGAGACCCAGTACTTC
>TRBD1|TRBV27|-|TRBJ1-1
CASTGGPNTEAFF
TGTGCCAGTACAGGGGGCCCGAACACTGAAGCTTTCTTT
>-|TRBV6-5|many|TRBJ1-1
CASSYRGGTEAFF
TGTGCCAGCAGTTATCGGGGGGGTACTGAAGCTTTCTTT
>-|TRBV28|many|TRBJ2-7
CASSFLYEQYF
TGTGCCAGCAGTTTTCTGTACGAGCAGTACTTC
>-|TRBV3-1|many|TRBJ1-2
CASSQDRARGYTF
TGTGCCAGCAGCCAAGATCGAGCGCGCGGCTACACCTTC
>-|TRBV29-1|-|TRBJ1-2
CSVDTGTYGYTF
TGCAGCGTTGACACAGGGACCTATGGCTACACCTTC
>TRBD1|TRBV24-1|many|TRBJ1-1
CATSDARQGGQRAFF
TGTGCCACCAGTGACGCCAGACAGGGGGGTCAACGAGCTTTCTTT
>-|TRBV7-2|many|TRBJ2-4
CASSLAGGGGNIQYF
TGTGCCAGCAGCTTAGCTGGAGGTGGCGGAAACATTCAGTACTTC
>-|TRBV28|many|TRBJ1-1
CASSSGAMNTEAFF
TGTGCCAGCAGTTCAGGTGCCATGAACACTGAAGCTTTCTTT
>-|TRBV7-9|many|TRBJ1-6
CASSLPWEANSPLHF
TGTGCCAGCAGCTTACCTTGGGAAGCTAATTCACCCCTCCACTTT
>-|TRBV2|many|TRBJ1-6
CASSEARGSPLHF
TGTGCCAGCAGTGAAGCGCGCGGGTCACCCCTCCACTTT
>-|TRBV11-2|many|TRBJ1-1
CASSLGVADGAFF
TGTGCCAGCAGCTTAGGAGTGGCGGATGGAGCTTTCTTT
>-|TRBV6-1|-|TRBJ1-1
CASRGGIRQAFF
TGTGCCAGCAGGGGGGGAATCCGTCAGGCTTTCTTT
>TRBD2|TRBV5-6|many|TRBJ2-7
CASSGGASGLSYEQYF
TGTGCCAGCAGCGGTGGGGCTAGCGGACTCTCCTACGAGCAGTACTTC
>-|TRBV6-1|-|TRBJ1-2
CASIPGQKIYGYTF
TGTGCCAGCATTCCGGGACAAAAAATCTATGGCTACACCTTC
>TRBD2|TRBV12-3/TRBV12-4|many|TRBJ2-5
CASSLSGRGTQYF
TGTGCCAGCAGCCTTAGCGGGAGGGGGACCCAGTACTTC
>-|TRBV30|many|TRBJ1-2
CAWSPGPTFQHGYTF
TGTGCCTGGAGCCCGGGACCGACATTTCAACATGGCTACACCTTC
>TRBD1|TRBV6-2/TRBV6-3|many|TRBJ2-7
CASSFRTGGLYEQYF
TGTGCCAGCAGTTTCCGAACAGGGGGGCTTTACGAGCAGTACTTC